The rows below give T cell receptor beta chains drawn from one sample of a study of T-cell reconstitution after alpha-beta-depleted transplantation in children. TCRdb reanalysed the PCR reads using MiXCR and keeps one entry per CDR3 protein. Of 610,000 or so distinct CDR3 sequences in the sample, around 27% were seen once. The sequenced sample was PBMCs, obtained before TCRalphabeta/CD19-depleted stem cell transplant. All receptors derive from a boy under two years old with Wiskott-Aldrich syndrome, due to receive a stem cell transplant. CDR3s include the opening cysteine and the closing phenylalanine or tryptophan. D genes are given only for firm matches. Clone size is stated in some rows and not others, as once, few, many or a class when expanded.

TGTGCCAGCAGTTACGGGGACAGGGAGAACACTGAAGCTTTCTTT,CASSYGDRENTEAFF,TRBJ1-1,.,TRBD1,TRBV5-6
TGTGCCAGCAGCAAAGAAGTAGGGAACAGCAATGAGATGGAGCAGTACTTC,CASSKEVGNSNEMEQYF,TRBJ2-7,.,.,TRBV21-1
TGCAGTGCGAAGGAGCTAGGTTCCTCTGGGGCCAACGTCCTGACTTTC,CSAKELGSSGANVLTF,TRBJ2-6,.,.,TRBV20-1
TGTGCCATCAGTGAAAAGGAGAGCTCCTACAATGAGCAGTTCTTC,CAISEKESSYNEQFF,TRBJ2-1,.,.,TRBV10-3
TGCGCCAGCAGCTTGGCGACTAGTTATAGCACAGATACGCAGTATTTT,CASSLATSYSTDTQYF,TRBJ2-3,once,.,TRBV5-1
TGTGCCAGCAGCTTTGCCAGAGAGTATGGCACTAACTATGGCTACACCTTC,CASSFAREYGTNYGYTF,TRBJ1-2,few,.,TRBV7-9
TGCGCCAGCAGCCCCCGGATCGGTGAGCAGTTCTTC,CASSPRIGEQFF,TRBJ2-1,.,.,TRBV4-1
TGTGCCAGCAGCCCTCTAGACAGGGGGCATGACTATGGCTACACCTTC,CASSPLDRGHDYGYTF,TRBJ1-2,.,TRBD1,TRBV28
TGTGCCACCAGCGTTCGACTCGGAGATACGCAGTATTTT,CATSVRLGDTQYF,TRBJ2-3,few,.,TRBV15
TGCAGTGCTAGAGAACGGGACTCCTACGAGCAGTACTTC,CSARERDSYEQYF,TRBJ2-7,few,.,TRBV20-1
TGCAGTGCTAGACGTCGGGGTTCCACAGATACGCAGTATTTT,CSARRRGSTDTQYF,TRBJ2-3,few,.,TRBV20-1
TGTGCCAGTAGCCTACCTATGGACACTGAAGCTTTCTTT,CASSLPMDTEAFF,TRBJ1-1,.,.,TRBV19
TGCGCCAGCAGCTTGGCACACCAGGGGTATGAGCAGTTCTTC,CASSLAHQGYEQFF,TRBJ2-1,few,.,TRBV5-1
TGCGCCAGCAGCTTGGCGGCGGGGAGTGAAAAACTGTTTTTT,CASSLAAGSEKLFF,TRBJ1-4,few,.,TRBV5-1
TGTGCCAGTTCTACTAGCTCGCTCCCCAACACCGGGGAGCTGTTTTTT,CASSTSSLPNTGELFF,TRBJ2-2,few,.,TRBV27
TGCAGTGCCATAAGGACAGATACGCAGTATTTT,CSAIRTDTQYF,TRBJ2-3,many,.,TRBV20-1
TGCAGTCTAGGGGAAGAGACCCAGTACTTC,CSLGEETQYF,TRBJ2-5,few,.,TRBV20-1
TGCGCCAGCAGCCTCTCCGCGAGGAGCTCCTACAATGAGCAGTTCTTC,CASSLSARSSYNEQFF,TRBJ2-1,few,.,TRBV5-1
TGCGCCAGCAGCTTCGGCGGGAGGATCCACGAGCAGTACTTC,CASSFGGRIHEQYF,TRBJ2-7,few,TRBD2,TRBV5-1
TGTGCCAGCAGCTTACAACTAGCGGGAACTTCGCTCGGGGAGCTGTTTTTT,CASSLQLAGTSLGELFF,TRBJ2-2,.,TRBD2,TRBV7-2
TGTGCCAGCAGCCGTGACATACTAGCGGGAGCAAGAGCAGATACGCAGTATTTT,CASSRDILAGARADTQYF,TRBJ2-3,.,TRBD2,TRBV7-3
TGCGCCAGCAGCCCATCCGACAGGGGAAGCTATGGCTACACCTTC,CASSPSDRGSYGYTF,TRBJ1-2,few,TRBD1,TRBV5-1
TGTGCCAGCAGCGCCTCAGGACTAGCGGGAGGGATCGGGTCCTACAATGAGCAGTTCTTC,CASSASGLAGGIGSYNEQFF,TRBJ2-1,few,TRBD2,TRBV9
TGTGCCAGCAGTATTGGACTAGCGGGAGGGCCGGGGATAGATACGCAGTATTTT,CASSIGLAGGPGIDTQYF,TRBJ2-3,few,TRBD2,TRBV25-1
TGCAGTGGTACAGGGTTAAATGAGCAGTTCTTC,CSGTGLNEQFF,TRBJ2-1,few,.,TRBV20-1
TGTGCCAGCAGCCCGAGACCTCAAAACAGGGGGCTCGCGAACACCGGGGAGCTGTTTTTT,CASSPRPQNRGLANTGELFF,TRBJ2-2,.,TRBD1,TRBV7-6
TGTGCCAGCAGTTTATCAACAAAAGAGACCCAGTACTTC,CASSLSTKETQYF,TRBJ2-5,.,.,TRBV27
TGTGCCAGCGGACTCGATTCACGCAACACTGAAGCTTTCTTT,CASGLDSRNTEAFF,TRBJ1-1,few,.,TRBV3-1
TGTGCCATCAGTGCGGGGACAGTAGTTACCGGGGAGCTGTTTTTT,CAISAGTVVTGELFF,TRBJ2-2,.,TRBD1,TRBV10-3
TGTGCCAGCAGTGAACGGACTAGCGGGACCTCCTACAATGAGCAGTTCTTC,CASSERTSGTSYNEQFF,TRBJ2-1,.,TRBD2,TRBV6-1
TGCAGTGCCATCGGGAGGCAGGGAGTCTACAATGAGCAGTTCTTC,CSAIGRQGVYNEQFF,TRBJ2-1,few,TRBD2,TRBV20-1
TGCGCCAGCAGCCTCCAGGGACTAGCGGGTAATGAGCAGTTCTTC,CASSLQGLAGNEQFF,TRBJ2-1,.,TRBD2,TRBV5-1
TGCGCCAGCAGCGTTAGCGGGAATGCCCTCGAGCAGTACTTC,CASSVSGNALEQYF,TRBJ2-7,few,TRBD2,TRBV5-1
TGTGCCAGCAGCCGCAGGGCGGGGAACACTGAAGCTTTCTTT,CASSRRAGNTEAFF,TRBJ1-1,few,.,TRBV7-2
TGCGCCAGCAGCCAAATATTAATGGGGACTAGTCCCTACGAGCAGTACTTC,CASSQILMGTSPYEQYF,TRBJ2-7,few,TRBD2,TRBV5-1
TGTGCCAGCAGGAAAGGGCAGGGGGCCTATGGCTACACCTTC,CASRKGQGAYGYTF,TRBJ1-2,.,TRBD1,TRBV27
TGCAGCGTTGAAGCAGGAACGTCGGGGGAAGCTTTCTTT,CSVEAGTSGEAFF,TRBJ1-1,.,.,TRBV29-1
TGTGCCAGCAGCGTATTTGTAGGGGGAGCGTCTAGTGAGCAGTTCTTC,CASSVFVGGASSEQFF,TRBJ2-1,few,.,TRBV9
TGCGCCAGCAGCATAGGGACTAGCGGGAGGACAGATACGCAGTATTTT,CASSIGTSGRTDTQYF,TRBJ2-3,.,TRBD2,TRBV5-1
TGCGCCAGCAGCCTGGACAGGGTGACGCAGTTCTTC,CASSLDRVTQFF,TRBJ2-1,.,TRBD1,TRBV5-1
TGCAGCGTGGTAGGGCTAGCGGGAGGATCCTACGAGCAGTACTTC,CSVVGLAGGSYEQYF,TRBJ2-7,few,TRBD2,TRBV29-1
TGCGCCAGCAGCCCAGGGGGGGGAGCCCCGCACACCGGGGAGCTGTTTTTT,CASSPGGGAPHTGELFF,TRBJ2-2,.,.,TRBV5-1
TGCGCCAGCAGTGAGGGAGGGGTCGGAACTTACGAGCAGTACTTC,CASSEGGVGTYEQYF,TRBJ2-7,.,.,TRBV10-1
TGCAGTGCCAGAGGACTCGGGACACATCAAGAGACCCAGTACTTC,CSARGLGTHQETQYF,TRBJ2-5,.,.,TRBV20-1
TGTGCCAGCAGTGTGGCGGGACAGGGGAACTACGAGCAGTACTTC,CASSVAGQGNYEQYF,TRBJ2-7,few,TRBD1,TRBV28
TGTGCCAGTAGTATCCCGGGACAGGTGAACACTGAAGCTTTCTTT,CASSIPGQVNTEAFF,TRBJ1-1,.,TRBD1,TRBV19